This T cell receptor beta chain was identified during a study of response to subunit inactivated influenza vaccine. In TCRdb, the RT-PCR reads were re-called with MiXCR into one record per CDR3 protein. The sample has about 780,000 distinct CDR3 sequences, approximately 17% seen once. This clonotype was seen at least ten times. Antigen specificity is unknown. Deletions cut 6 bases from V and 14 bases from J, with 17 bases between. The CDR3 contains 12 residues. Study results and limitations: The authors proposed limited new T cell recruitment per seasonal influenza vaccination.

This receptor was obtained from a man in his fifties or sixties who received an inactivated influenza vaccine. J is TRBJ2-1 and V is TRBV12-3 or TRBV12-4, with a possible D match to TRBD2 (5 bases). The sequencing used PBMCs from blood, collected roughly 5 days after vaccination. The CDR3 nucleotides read TGTGCCAGCAGCCCTCCGAGGGCTAGGGAGTTCTTC. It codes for CASSPPRAREFF.